One sample yielded the 29 T cell receptor beta chains listed below, sequenced in a study of PD-L1 blockade in urothelial cancer. TCRdb's table, derived via immunoSEQ multiplex PCR, lists solely in-frame clones and lacks some. Of 35,000 to 45,000 clones in the sample, 80% to 95% were seen once. Source: PBMCs, taken around atezolizumab (anti-PD-L1) treatment. The receptors were sampled from a man in his 70s with urothelial cancer.

V is TRBV6-1 and J is TRBJ2-5; D gene unclear. The J call may be mistaken, given a closer DNA end match to TRBJ2-7. CDR1 and CDR2 from the germline V gene are MNHNS and SASEGT. The CDR3 runs to 14 residues. The CDR3 loop is CASSELQSSYEQYF. The CDR3 nucleotides are TGTGCCAGCAGTGAACTCCAAAGCTCCTACGAGCAGTACTTC.

This rearrangement joins TRBV18 to TRBJ1-1; weak D call: TRBD1 (6 bases). This CDR3 is built from 17 residues. Trimming removed 0 bases from V and 1 base from J, with 15 bases in between. Germline V CDR1 and CDR2: KGHSH, LQKENI. The CDR3 sequence is CASSPPNRVAQNTEAFF. CDR3 nucleotide sequence: TGTGCCAGCTCACCACCGAACAGGGTAGCACAGAACACTGAAGCTTTCTTT.

The rearrangement joins TRBV5-5 to TRBJ2-4; 12 bases agree with TRBD2. The CDR3 totals 18 residues. Germline values: CDR1 SGHKS, CDR2 YYEKEE (reference sequence). The V segment lost 0 bases and the J segment 0 bases; nucleotides outside the gene matches: 4. The CDR3 region is CASSLGLAGVGAKNIQYF. In nucleotides, the CDR3 is TGTGCCAGCAGCTTGGGACTAGCGGGAGTAGGAGCCAAAAACATTCAGTACTTC. The variable domain in full, with the rest retrieved from reference TRBV5-5 and TRBJ2-4, is DAGVTQSPTHLIKTRGQQVTLRCSPISGHKSVSWYQQVLGQGPQFIFQYYEKEERGRGNFPDRFSARQFPNYSSELNVNALLLGDSALYLCASSLGLAGVGAKNIQYFGAGTRLSVL.

This clone occurred once. The chain carries TRBV30 and TRBJ2-7; 12 bases fit TRBD2. Germline V CDR1 and CDR2: GTSNPN, SVGIG (reference sequence). This CDR3 is built from 14 residues. J lost 7 bases, V lost 0 bases, and 4 bases had no gene match. This CDR3 is CAWSVSGLAGEQYF. Written as DNA, the CDR3 is TGTGCCTGGAGTGTATCCGGACTAGCGGGGGAGCAGTACTTC.

This clone was counted once. The V gene is TRBV5-1, the J gene TRBJ2-1; TRBD1 agrees at 7 bases. This CDR3 comprises 16 residues. Germline V gene sequence: CDR1 SGHRS, CDR2 YFSETQ. J gave up 0 bases and V 0 bases, and 3 bases lay outside the gene matches. The CDR3 DNA follows: TGCGCCAGCAGCTTGGGCCCAGGGGGCTCCTACAATGAGCAGTTCTTC. Protein product: CASSLGPGGSYNEQFF.

Only one count was recorded for this clone. The chain recombines TRBV28 with TRBJ1-2; D is undetermined. Trimming cost V 9 bases and J 7 bases, with 18 bases left between them. This CDR3 has 13 residues. Germline V gives CDR1 MDHEN, CDR2 SYDVKM. In DNA, the CDR3 is TGTGCCAGTAAACCCCGAGGGCGGGGTGGCTACACCTTC. Protein product: CASKPRGRGGYTF.

The chain has TRBV9 and TRBJ1-1; no clear D. In germline, CDR1 is SGDLS, CDR2 YYNGEE. With 0 bases removed from V and 2 bases from J, the gap between germline ends came to 8 bases. This CDR3 contains 14 residues. This chain's CDR3 is CASSVASRNTEAFF. The CDR3 nucleotides are TGTGCCAGCAGCGTAGCAAGCCGTAACACTGAAGCTTTCTTT. The variable domain in full, completed from reference TRBV9 and TRBJ1-1, reads DSGVTQTPKHLITATGQRVTLRCSPRSGDLSVYWYQQSLDQGLQFLIQYYNGEERAKGNILERFSAQQFPDLHSELNLSSLELGDSALYFCASSVASRNTEAFFGQGTRLTVV.

V is TRBV10-3 and J is TRBJ1-5, with 8 bases identical to TRBD1. The germline gives CDR1 ENHRY, CDR2 SYGVKD. Losses at the gene ends were 3 bases for V and 0 bases for J; bases not matched to a gene: 7. CDR3 length: 17 amino acids. In DNA, the CDR3 is TGTGCCATCAGTGACCAGGGGGCAGGGTATAGCAATCAGCCCCAGCATTTT. It is translated as CAISDQGAGYSNQPQHF.

The chain links TRBV6-6 to TRBJ1-5; 7 nucleotides agree with TRBD1. The CDR3 spans 15 residues. CDR1 and CDR2 from the germline V gene are MNHNY and SVGAGI (reference sequence). V lost 6 bases, J lost 3 bases, and 8 bases stayed unmatched. The CDR3 reads CASRSTGQANQPQHF. The CDR3 DNA reads TGTGCCAGCAGGTCAACCGGACAGGCCAATCAGCCCCAGCATTTT.

This chain joins TRBV5-5 and TRBJ2-2, with 8 bases lining up with TRBD1. There are 15 residues in the CDR3. The junction had 5 bases not matched to a gene; V was cut back by 0 bases and J by 7 bases. Looked up from germline, CDR1 is SGHKS and CDR2 is YYEKEE (reference sequence). CDR3 residues: CASSLATGGFGELFF. The CDR3 DNA reads as TGTGCCAGCAGCTTGGCCACAGGGGGTTTCGGGGAGCTGTTTTTT.

This clone is a singleton in its sample. CDR3 amino acids: CASSSGTEILLAGANVLTF. The CDR3 region has the DNA TGTGCCAGCAGCTCCGGGACAGAGATTCTATTAGCTGGGGCCAACGTCCTGACTTTC. The chain carries TRBV11-2 and TRBJ2-6, with 7 nucleotides matching TRBD1. The germline V gene has CDR1 SGHAT and CDR2 FQNNGV. The CDR3 extends over 19 amino acids. V trimming: 4 bases; J trimming: 2 bases; junction bases outside the gene matches: 14. Full variable domain (remainder filled in from reference TRBV11-2 and TRBJ2-6): EAGVAQSPRYKIIEKRQSVAFWCNPISGHATLYWYQQILGQGPKLLIQFQNNGVVDDSQLPKDRFSAERLKGVDSTLKIQPAKLEDSAVYLCASSSGTEILLAGANVLTFGAGSRLTVL.

The CDR3 DNA follows: TGCGCCAGCAGCTTGGTAGCGAGCGGGGATGAAAAACTGTTTTTT. This gives the protein CASSLVASGDEKLFF. The genes are TRBV5-1 and TRBJ1-4, with D unclear. Between the trimmed V and J ends, which lost 0 bases and 6 bases, there was a span of 12 bases. This CDR3 is 15 amino acids long. Germline V gene sequence: CDR1 SGHRS, CDR2 YFSETQ.

Turning to this clone: At the DNA level, this CDR3 is encoded by other sequences in the same sample as well. CDR3 in amino acids: CSGGGAGEQYF. The CDR3 region has the DNA TGCAGCGGAGGAGGGGCAGGAGAGCAGTACTTC. The chain uses TRBV29-1 and TRBJ2-7; perhaps TRBD2 as D (6 bases). From germline, CDR1 is SQVTM and CDR2 ANQGSEA. Trimming stripped 7 bases from V and 7 bases from J, with 14 bases between. CDR3 length: 11 residues.

This chain connects TRBV12-5 to TRBJ2-5; the D gene is possibly TRBD2 (5 bases). With 0 bases removed from V and 3 bases from J, the gap between germline ends came to 8 bases. Looked up from germline, CDR1 is LGHNT and CDR2 is FRNRAP. This CDR3 contains 14 residues. This chain's CDR3 is CASGLVPGKETQYF. CDR3 bases: TGTGCTAGTGGTTTGGTACCGGGGAAAGAGACCCAGTACTTC.

The chain carries TRBV19 and TRBJ2-7; possible D gene TRBD2, 6 bases. Germline CDR1 reads LNHDA; CDR2 reads SQIVND (reference sequence). CDR3 length equals 13 residues. The V end was cut by 7 bases, the J end by 3 bases, with 13 bases between. CDR3 in DNA: TGTGCCAGTAATCTAGCGTTGGGCTACGAGCAGTACTTC. It is translated as CASNLALGYEQYF.

This chain connects TRBV7-9 to TRBJ2-3; D gene unclear. The germline gives CDR1 SEHNR, CDR2 FQNEAQ (reference sequence). Trimming cost V 1 base and J 3 bases, with 8 bases left between them. The CDR3 loop spans 14 amino acids. The CDR3 region has the DNA TGTGCCAGCAGCTTAGAACATATGACAGATACGCAGTATTTT. Amino acid sequence: CASSLEHMTDTQYF.

The genes are TRBV11-1 and TRBJ2-3; TRBD1 matches at 9 bases. Germline V CDR1 and CDR2: SGHAT, FQDESV (reference sequence). CDR3 length: 17 amino acids. Trimming cost V 6 bases and J 4 bases; bases outside gene matches: 14. DNA of the CDR3: TGTGCCAGCAGGCCAAACTCATGGACAGGGGCGCCAGATACGCAGTATTTT. Protein sequence: CASRPNSWTGAPDTQYF.

V and J are TRBV5-4 and TRBJ2-3, with D perhaps TRBD1 (5 bases). The CDR3 is made up of 15 amino acids. V lost 0 bases and J 2 bases, leaving 10 bases between the germline ends. The germline V gene encodes CDR1 SGHNT and CDR2 YYREEE (reference sequence). The CDR3 loop reads CASSLGGPDTDTQYF. DNA of the CDR3: TGTGCCAGCAGCTTGGGGGGCCCTGACACAGATACGCAGTATTTT.

On this clone: The junction shows a germline mismatch at one end, possibly a read error. The J gene is TRBJ1-1, the V gene TRBV2; no definite D call. This CDR3 spans 16 amino acids. Per the germline V gene, CDR1 is SNHLY and CDR2 is FYNNEI. The CDR3 coding sequence is TGTGCCAGCAGTGACCCTGGGAATATGGTATGGACTGAAGCTCTCTTT. This codes for CASSDPGNMVWTEALF.

The V and J genes are TRBV5-1 and TRBJ2-1; 9 nucleotides agree with TRBD2. The CDR3 length is 14 residues. Per germline, CDR1 SGHRS and CDR2 YFSETQ. Trimming removed 2 bases from V and 8 bases from J; junction bases left unmatched: 5. The CDR3 coding sequence is TGCGCCAGCAGCTTTATGACTAGCGGCCATGAGCAGTTCTTC. It codes for CASSFMTSGHEQFF.

A remark on this clone: An end of the junction does not agree with germline; a read error may underlie this. This sample also contains other DNA sequences that code for the same CDR3. The rearrangement uses TRBV9 and TRBJ2-1; maybe TRBD1 (6 bases). The CDR3 is made up of 15 amino acids. Germline CDR1 SGDLS, CDR2 YYNGEE. The CDR3 loop reads CASSVAQGSYNEQFF. CDR3 DNA sequence: TGTGCCAGCAGCGTAGCGCAGGGGTCCTACAATGAACAGTTCTTC.

This chain links TRBV28 with TRBJ2-5, with D hard to call. V lost 2 bases and J lost 8, with 9 bases in between. CDR1 is MDHEN and CDR2 is SYDVKM in the germline V gene. CDR3 length equals 12 residues. Written as DNA, the CDR3 is TGTGCCAGCAGTTTAACGAGAGCAACCCAGTACTTC. Translated: CASSLTRATQYF.

V usage is TRBV28 and J usage is TRBJ2-7, with D maybe TRBD2 (6 bases). This CDR3 is 11 amino acids long. V lost 4 bases and J 12 bases, leaving 13 bases between the germline ends. Germline CDR1 is MDHEN and CDR2 is SYDVKM. The CDR3 loop is CASSSTGLGYF. The CDR3 bases are TGTGCCAGCAGTTCAACGGGACTTGGGTACTTC.

The count of this clone is one. The chain recombines TRBV28 with TRBJ2-1; TRBD1 aligns across 9 bases. The CDR3 consists of 15 residues. The J segment lost 0 bases and the V segment lost 6 bases, leaving 3 bases of the junction unmatched. Germline V CDR1 and CDR2: MDHEN, SYDVKM. The CDR3 here is CASRLTGGSYNEQFF. In DNA form, the CDR3 reads TGTGCCAGCAGGCTGACAGGGGGCTCCTACAATGAGCAGTTCTTC.

The chain has TRBV7-9 and TRBJ1-1, with D possibly being TRBD1 (6 bases). The CDR3 is 15 amino acids. Looked up from germline, CDR1 is SEHNR and CDR2 is FQNEAQ (reference sequence). Trimming left V 5 bases short and J 4 bases short, with 17 bases between. The CDR3 spells CASSATQGGSTEAFF. CDR3 DNA sequence: TGTGCCAGCAGCGCAACACAGGGAGGGAGCACTGAAGCTTTCTTT.

This chain uses TRBV6-1 with TRBJ2-1; D ambiguous. The V gene's germline CDR1 is MNHNS and CDR2 SASEGT. This CDR3 region has 11 residues. V gave up 6 bases and J gave up 10 bases, with 10 bases separating them. CDR3 amino acids: CASSERPEQFF. In DNA, the CDR3 is TGTGCCAGCAGCGAGCGCCCCGAGCAGTTCTTC.

This clone was observed once. The V and J genes are TRBV5-6 and TRBJ2-3; 10 positions agree with TRBD1. The germline V gene encodes CDR1 SGHDT and CDR2 YYEEEE. V was clipped by 4 bases and J by 6 bases; unmatched bases: 11. This CDR3 has 16 residues. CDR3 in DNA: TGTGCCAGCAGCCCACCGGGACAGGGGCTGTCTGATACGCAGTATTTT. It is translated as CASSPPGQGLSDTQYF.

V usage is TRBV5-1 and J usage is TRBJ1-4; 7 nucleotides match TRBD1. With V trimmed by 4 bases and J by 8 bases, 14 bases remained unmatched. Germline V CDR1 and CDR2: SGHRS, YFSETQ. The CDR3 runs to 16 residues. The CDR3 DNA sequence: TGCGCCAGCAGCCTAACTGCAGGGGGGAAAAAAGAAAAACTGTTTTTT. This translates into CASSLTAGGKKEKLFF.

CDR3 loop: CATSRGSGGGQETQYF. CDR3 in DNA: TGTGCCACCAGCAGAGGTTCGGGAGGGGGACAAGAGACCCAGTACTTC. The chain is built from TRBV15 and TRBJ2-5; TRBD2 agrees at 8 bases. The V segment lost 1 base and the J segment 2 bases; nucleotides outside the gene matches: 6. CDR1 LNHNV and CDR2 YYDKDF come from the germline V gene (reference sequence). The CDR3 runs to 16 residues.